The T cell receptor (beta chain) described here comes from a study of blood T cell repertoires in COVID-19 (TCRdb year 2020). Concerning the study at large: Samples from collaborators originated in the United States, Italy and Spain and spanned both the acute and convalescent phases of COVID-19. Samples came from the ongoing ImmuneRACE study (first 160 participants) plus 1,254 subjects from 6 global collaborators. Where available, HLA class I and class II types were taken from metadata supplied by the sample provider and were not determined by assay-based typing. The repertoires were made available in a free public database intended to serve as a resource for research on the immune response to SARS-CoV-2. The prospective study material was composed of cDNA or gDNA derived from T cells, B-cell-depleted T cells, or PBMCs. Subjects who had been exposed to COVID-19, were actively infected with it, or had recovered from it provided the deeply sampled blood TCRbeta repertoires that made up the dataset. Sample metadata almost always included a de-identified subject ID, COVID-19 status, age in years and sex. The full study reports these points: Clinical and demographic metadata were provided uncurated, with the amount varying by source and participant.

The collaborating institutions used their own protocols to collect whole blood in K2EDTA tubes. Collaborator samples were shipped for TCRbeta analysis as frozen whole blood, isolated PBMCs, or DNA extracted from either sample type. On this clone: The clone's antigen remains unknown. The record has no base qualities; no much larger clone is one base away.

TCRbeta CDR3 regions were amplified from genomic DNA using the immunoSEQ Assay, a bias-controlled multiplex PCR. The published analysis was carried out like this. Nucleated cell counts per sample were estimated from amplification of reference gene primers within the assay. Sequence reads were collapsed and filtered to measure the absolute abundance of every unique TCRbeta CDR3 rearrangement. For each sample, productive Simpson clonality was calculated as the square root of Simpson's diversity index over productive rearrangements. In TCRdb, the immuneACCESS table is reduced to in-frame sequences with V and J assigned. These tables do not hold every clone; where another copy was compared, an unresolved V gene accounts for under half, and the others remain unexplained. V, J and clone size reflect that table, while D and trimming were determined from the DNA. Recorded for this sample are tens of thousands of clones; about nine tenths of them occurred a single time. Over 2% of the sample comes from the top ten.

The germline ends are 9 bases apart after V is trimmed by 0 bases and J by 2 bases. The cysteine opens and the phenylalanine closes a CDR3 of 15 amino acids. The CDR3 DNA has 45 bases and is translated from base 1. Reading the germline V gene gives CDR1 SGDLS and CDR2 YYNGEE. Sequencing was performed on peripheral blood. This receptor was taken from a man aged 60 to 75 with acute or convalescent COVID-19. Rearrangement joined TRBV9 to TRBJ1-5, with a weak D call of TRBD1 (6 bases match). The CDR3 is CASSVGAGGNQPQHF. The sequenced DNA is TGTGCCAGCAGCGTAGGTGCAGGGGGCAATCAGCCCCAGCATTTT.